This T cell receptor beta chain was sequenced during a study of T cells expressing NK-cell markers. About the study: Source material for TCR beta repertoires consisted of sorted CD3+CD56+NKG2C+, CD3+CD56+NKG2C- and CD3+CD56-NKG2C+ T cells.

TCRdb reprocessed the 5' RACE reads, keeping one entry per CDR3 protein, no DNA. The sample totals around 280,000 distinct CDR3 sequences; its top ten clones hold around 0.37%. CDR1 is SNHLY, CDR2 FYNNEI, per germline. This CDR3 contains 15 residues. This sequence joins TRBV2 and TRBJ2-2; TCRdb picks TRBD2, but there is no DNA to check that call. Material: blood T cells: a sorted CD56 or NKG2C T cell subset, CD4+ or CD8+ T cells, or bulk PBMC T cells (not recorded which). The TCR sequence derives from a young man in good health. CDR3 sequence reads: CASTPRTLNTGELFF.